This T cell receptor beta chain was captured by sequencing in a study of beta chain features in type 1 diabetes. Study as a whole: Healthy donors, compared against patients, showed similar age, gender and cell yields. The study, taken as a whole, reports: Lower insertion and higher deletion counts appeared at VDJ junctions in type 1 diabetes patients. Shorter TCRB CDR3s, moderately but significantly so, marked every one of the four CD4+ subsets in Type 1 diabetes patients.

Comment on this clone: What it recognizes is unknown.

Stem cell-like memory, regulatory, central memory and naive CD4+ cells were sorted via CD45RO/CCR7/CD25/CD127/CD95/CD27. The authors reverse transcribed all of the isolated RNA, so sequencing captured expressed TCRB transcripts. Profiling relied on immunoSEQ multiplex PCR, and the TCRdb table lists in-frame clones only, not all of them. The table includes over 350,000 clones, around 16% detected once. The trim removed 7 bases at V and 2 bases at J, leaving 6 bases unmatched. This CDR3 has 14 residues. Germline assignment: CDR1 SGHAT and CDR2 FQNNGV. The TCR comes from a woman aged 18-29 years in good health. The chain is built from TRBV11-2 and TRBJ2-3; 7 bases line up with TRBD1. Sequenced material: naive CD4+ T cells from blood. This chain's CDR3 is CASKTGLPTDTQYF. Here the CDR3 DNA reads TGTGCCAGCAAGACAGGGCTCCCCACAGATACGCAGTATTTT.